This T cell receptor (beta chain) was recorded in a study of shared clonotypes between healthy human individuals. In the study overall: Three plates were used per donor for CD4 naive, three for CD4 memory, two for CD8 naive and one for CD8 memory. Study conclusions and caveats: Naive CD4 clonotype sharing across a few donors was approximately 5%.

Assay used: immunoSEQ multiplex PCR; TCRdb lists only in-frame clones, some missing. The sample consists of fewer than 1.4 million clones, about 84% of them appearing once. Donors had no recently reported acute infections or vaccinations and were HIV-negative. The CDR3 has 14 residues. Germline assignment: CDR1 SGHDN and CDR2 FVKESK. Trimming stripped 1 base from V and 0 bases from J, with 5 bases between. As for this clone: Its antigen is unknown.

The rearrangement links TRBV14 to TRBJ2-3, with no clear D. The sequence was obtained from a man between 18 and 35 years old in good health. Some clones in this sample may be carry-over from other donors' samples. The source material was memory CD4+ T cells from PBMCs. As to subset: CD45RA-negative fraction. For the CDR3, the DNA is TGTGCCAGCAGCCAAGGAGGAAGCACAGATACGCAGTATTTT. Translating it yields CASSQGGSTDTQYF.